This T cell receptor beta chain stems from a study of blood T cell repertoires in COVID-19. At the level of the study: Some COVID-19 samples were acute and others convalescent; all came from the United States, Italy and Spain. PBMCs, B-cell-depleted T cells, or T cells were the source of the cDNA or gDNA that made up the material.

Assay used: immunoSEQ multiplex PCR; TCRdb lists only in-frame clones, some missing. Among some 260,000 clones listed, around 84% were seen once. The V and J ends lost 3 bases and 0 bases respectively, with 10 bases between them. This CDR3 has 15 residues. CDR1 is SGHNT, CDR2 YYREEE, per germline (reference sequence). The cohort comprised adults aged about 18 to 100 years residing in 20 to 25 US areas. Cohorts were determined from participant-reported clinical history. The TCR was taken from a man aged 25 to 45 with acute COVID-19. The V and J genes are TRBV5-4 and TRBJ1-3, with D unresolved. The sequenced material came from PBMCs or T cells enriched from blood (not recorded which). CDR3 loop: CASSSGSYSGNTIYF. The CDR3 DNA is TGTGCCAGCAGCTCGGGGAGCTACTCTGGAAACACCATATATTTT.